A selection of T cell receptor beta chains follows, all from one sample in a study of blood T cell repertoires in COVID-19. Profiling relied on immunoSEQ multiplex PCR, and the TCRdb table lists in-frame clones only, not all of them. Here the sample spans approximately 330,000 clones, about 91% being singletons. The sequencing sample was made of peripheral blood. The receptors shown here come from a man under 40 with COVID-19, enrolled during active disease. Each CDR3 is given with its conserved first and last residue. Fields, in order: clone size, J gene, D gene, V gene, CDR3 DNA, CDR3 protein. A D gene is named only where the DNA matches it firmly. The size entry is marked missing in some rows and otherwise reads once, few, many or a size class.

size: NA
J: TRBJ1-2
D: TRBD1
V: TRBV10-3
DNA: TGTGCCATCACCTTGGACAGGGACTATGGCTACACCTTC
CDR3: CAITLDRDYGYTF

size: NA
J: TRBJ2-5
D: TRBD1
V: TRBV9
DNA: TGTGCCAGCAGCACCCGGGACAGGGTAGGAGAGACCCAGTACTTC
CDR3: CASSTRDRVGETQYF

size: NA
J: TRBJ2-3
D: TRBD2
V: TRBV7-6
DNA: TGTGCCAGCAGTTTCGTAGCGGGGGGGCGAGACTTTGGCACAGATACGCAGTATTTT
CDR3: CASSFVAGGRDFGTDTQYF

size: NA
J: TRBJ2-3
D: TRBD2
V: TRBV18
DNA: TGTGCCAGCTCAACTAGGGCGGCTAGCGGACACACAGATACGCAGTATTTT
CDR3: CASSTRAASGHTDTQYF

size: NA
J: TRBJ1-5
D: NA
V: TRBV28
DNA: TGTGCCAGCAGTTCCGAACCGGGGGGGAATCAGCCCCAGCATTTT
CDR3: CASSSEPGGNQPQHF

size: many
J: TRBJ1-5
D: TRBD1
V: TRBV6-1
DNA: TGTGCCAGCAGTGAAGGGGCAGGGGGTTGGAGTCAGCCCCAGCATTTT
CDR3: CASSEGAGGWSQPQHF

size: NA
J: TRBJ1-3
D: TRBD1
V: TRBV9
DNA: TGTGCCAGCAGCGTGGGGACAGAAGGAAACACCATATATTTT
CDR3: CASSVGTEGNTIYF

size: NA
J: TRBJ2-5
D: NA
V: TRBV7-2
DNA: TGTGCCAGCAGCTTAATGAGAGATCGAGGAGAGACCCAGTACTTC
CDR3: CASSLMRDRGETQYF

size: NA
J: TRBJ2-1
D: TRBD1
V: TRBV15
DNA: TGTGCCACCAGCGTATGGACAGGGGAATACAATGAGCAGTTCTTC
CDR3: CATSVWTGEYNEQFF

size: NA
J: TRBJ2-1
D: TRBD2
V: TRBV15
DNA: TGTGCCACCAGCAGAGCAGCCTTTTTAAGACTAGCGGGAGAAAATGAGCAGTTCTTC
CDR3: CATSRAAFLRLAGENEQFF

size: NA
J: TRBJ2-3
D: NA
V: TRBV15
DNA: TGTGCCACCAGCAGAGGGCAGAGCACAGATACGCAGTATTTT
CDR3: CATSRGQSTDTQYF

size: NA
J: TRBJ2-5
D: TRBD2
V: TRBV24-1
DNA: TGTGCCACCAGTGACCCCGGCGGGAGAGAAGAGACCCAGTACTTC
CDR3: CATSDPGGREETQYF

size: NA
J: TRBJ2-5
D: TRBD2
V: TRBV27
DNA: TGTGCCAGCAGTCCCTCGCCAGCGGGGATGGAGACCCAGTACTTC
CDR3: CASSPSPAGMETQYF

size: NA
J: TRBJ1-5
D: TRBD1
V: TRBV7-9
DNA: TGTGCCAGCAGCTTATCGGGACAGGGAAGTCAGCCCCAGCATTTT
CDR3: CASSLSGQGSQPQHF

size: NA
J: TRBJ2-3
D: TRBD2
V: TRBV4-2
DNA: TGTGCCAGCAGCCAAGATCTAGCGGTTAGCACAGATACGCAGTATTTT
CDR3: CASSQDLAVSTDTQYF

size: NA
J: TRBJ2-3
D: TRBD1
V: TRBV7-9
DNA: TGTGCCAGCAGCTTAGTCTGGGACAGTACAGATACGCAGTATTTT
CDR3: CASSLVWDSTDTQYF

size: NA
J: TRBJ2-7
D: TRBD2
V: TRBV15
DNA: TGTGCCACCAGCAGACTTACTAGCGGGAACTACGAGCAGTACTTC
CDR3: CATSRLTSGNYEQYF

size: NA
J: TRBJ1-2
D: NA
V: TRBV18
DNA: TGTGCCAGCTCACCTTACGAGCGGGGCTACACCTTC
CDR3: CASSPYERGYTF

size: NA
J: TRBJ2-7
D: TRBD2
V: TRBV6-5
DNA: TGTGCCAGCAGTTACTCGGGAGCGGGAGGCTACGAGCAGTACTTC
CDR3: CASSYSGAGGYEQYF

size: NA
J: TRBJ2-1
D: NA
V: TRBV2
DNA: TGTGCCAGCAGGGCAGGGATTGGGACCTACAATGAGCAGTTCTTC
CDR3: CASRAGIGTYNEQFF

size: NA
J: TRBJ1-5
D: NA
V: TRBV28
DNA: TGTGCCAGCAGCACGACCCGAGGTGGCAATCAGCCCCAGCATTTT
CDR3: CASSTTRGGNQPQHF

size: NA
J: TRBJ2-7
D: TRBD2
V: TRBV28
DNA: TGTGCCAGCAGTTTCATCGGACTAGCGGGAACCTACGAGCAGTACTTC
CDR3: CASSFIGLAGTYEQYF

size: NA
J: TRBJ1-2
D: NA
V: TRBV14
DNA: TGTGCCAGCAGCCAAGATACGAGGGCGGCTGGCTACACCTTC
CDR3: CASSQDTRAAGYTF

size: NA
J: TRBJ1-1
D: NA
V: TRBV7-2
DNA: TGTGCCAGCAGCTTAGGAGGGATGAACACTGAAGCTTTCTTT
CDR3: CASSLGGMNTEAFF

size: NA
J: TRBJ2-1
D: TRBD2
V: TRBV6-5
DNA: TGTGCCAGCAGTTACTCGACGGGGGAGCGGGGCAATGAGCAGTTCTTC
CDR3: CASSYSTGERGNEQFF

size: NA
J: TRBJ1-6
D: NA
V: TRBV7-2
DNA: TGTGCCAGCAGCTCCCCTCATAATTCACCCCTCCACTTT
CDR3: CASSSPHNSPLHF

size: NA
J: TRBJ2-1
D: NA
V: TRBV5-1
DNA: TGCGCCAGTAGACTGAGCTCCTACAATGAGCAGTTCTTC
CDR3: CASRLSSYNEQFF

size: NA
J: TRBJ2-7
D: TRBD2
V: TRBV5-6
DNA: TGTGCCAGCAGCTTGGGACTAGCGGCCAGCGTGGCGCAGTACTTC
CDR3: CASSLGLAASVAQYF

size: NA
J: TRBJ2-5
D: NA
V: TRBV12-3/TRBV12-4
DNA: TGTGCCAGCAGTTTAGCTGCGGGAGAGACCCAGTACTTC
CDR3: CASSLAAGETQYF

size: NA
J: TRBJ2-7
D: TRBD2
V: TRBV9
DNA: TGTGCCAGCAGCGTAGGGAGCGGGGTCTCCTACGAGCAGTACTTC
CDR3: CASSVGSGVSYEQYF

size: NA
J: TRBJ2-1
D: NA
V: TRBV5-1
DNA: TGCGCCAGCAGCTTGGATAGGGGAGGCTCCTACAATGAGCAGTTCTTC
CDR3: CASSLDRGGSYNEQFF

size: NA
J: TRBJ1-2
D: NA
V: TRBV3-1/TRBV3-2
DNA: TGTGCCAGCAGCCTGAGTCAGGGAAGCTACACCTTC
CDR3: CASSLSQGSYTF

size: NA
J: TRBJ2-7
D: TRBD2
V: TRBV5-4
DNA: TGTGCCAGCAGCCAGGGACTAGCGGGAGGGCCCTACGAGCAGTACTTC
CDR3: CASSQGLAGGPYEQYF

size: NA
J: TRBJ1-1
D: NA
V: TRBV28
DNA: TGTGCCAGCAGTTTCGGCGGGAACACTGAAGCTTTCTTT
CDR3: CASSFGGNTEAFF

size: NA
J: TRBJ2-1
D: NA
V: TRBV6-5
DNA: TGTGCCAGCAGTTACTCCGCCTACAATGAGCAGTTCTTC
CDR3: CASSYSAYNEQFF

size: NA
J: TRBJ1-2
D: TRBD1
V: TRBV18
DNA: TGTGCCAGCTCACGACAGGGTAGCTATGGCTACACCTTC
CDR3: CASSRQGSYGYTF

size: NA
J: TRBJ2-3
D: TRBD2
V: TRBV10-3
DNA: TGTGCCATCAGTGTTCCTAGCGGGGGGGGCCCTGGGGCAGATACGCAGTATTTT
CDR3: CAISVPSGGGPGADTQYF

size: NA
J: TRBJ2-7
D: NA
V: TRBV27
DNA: TGTGCCAGCAGCCCCATTCAAGGGGCTAGGGAGCAGTACTTC
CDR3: CASSPIQGAREQYF

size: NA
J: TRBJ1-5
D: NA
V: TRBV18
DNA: TGTGCCAGCTCACCGATTTACGGCGAGACCTGGGCGGGTCAGCCCCAGCATTTT
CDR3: CASSPIYGETWAGQPQHF

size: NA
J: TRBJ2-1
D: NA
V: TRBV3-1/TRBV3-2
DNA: TGTGCCAGCAGCCAAGGTCAGCTCGGGTACAATGAGCAGTTCTTC
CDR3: CASSQGQLGYNEQFF

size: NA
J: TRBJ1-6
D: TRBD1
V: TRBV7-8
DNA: TGTGCCAGCAGCTTGTTCTTTGTGTCCTCGGGACAGGGTAATAATTCACCCCTCCACTTT
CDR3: CASSLFFVSSGQGNNSPLHF

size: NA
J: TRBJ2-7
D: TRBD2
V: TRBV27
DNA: TGTGCCAGCAGTCCCTGGACTAGCGGAACCTACGAGCAGTACTTC
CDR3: CASSPWTSGTYEQYF

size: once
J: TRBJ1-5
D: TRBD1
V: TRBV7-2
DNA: TGTGCCAGCAGCTTAGCGGGACAGGGGTGGGGTCAGCCCCAGCATTTT
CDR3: CASSLAGQGWGQPQHF

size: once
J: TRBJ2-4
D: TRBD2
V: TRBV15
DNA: TGTGCCACCAGCATTGTGCGGGGGGAAGGATACATTCAGTACTTC
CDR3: CATSIVRGEGYIQYF

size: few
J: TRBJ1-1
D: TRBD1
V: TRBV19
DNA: TGTGCCAGTACCCTGACAGGGGGCAACACTGAAGCTTTCTTT
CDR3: CASTLTGGNTEAFF

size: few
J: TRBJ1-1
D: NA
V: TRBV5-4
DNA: TGTGCCAGCAGCCCTCGGACAGCCGCTCGAGTGAACACTGAAGCTTTCTTT
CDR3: CASSPRTAARVNTEAFF

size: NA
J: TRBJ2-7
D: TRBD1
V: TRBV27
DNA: TGTGCCAGCAGTTTAGGGGACAGTGTCTACGAGCAGTACTTC
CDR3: CASSLGDSVYEQYF

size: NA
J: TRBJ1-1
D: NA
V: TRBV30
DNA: TGTGCCTGGAGGGGGCCTGGGAACACTGAAGCTTTCTTT
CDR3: CAWRGPGNTEAFF

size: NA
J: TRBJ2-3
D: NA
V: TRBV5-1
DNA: TGCGCCAGCAGCTTGGGAGCAGATACGCAGTATTTT
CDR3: CASSLGADTQYF

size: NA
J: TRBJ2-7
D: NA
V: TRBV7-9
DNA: TGTGCCAGCAGCTTACCCGGGTCCTACGAGCAGTACTTC
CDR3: CASSLPGSYEQYF

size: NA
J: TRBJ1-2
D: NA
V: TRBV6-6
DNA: TGTGCCAGCGAGGCAGGGACTAACTATGGCTACACCTTC
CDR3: CASEAGTNYGYTF

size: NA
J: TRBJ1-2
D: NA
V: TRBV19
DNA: TGTGCCAGTAGTTTGGAGTGGGTTAACTATGGCTACACCTTC
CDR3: CASSLEWVNYGYTF

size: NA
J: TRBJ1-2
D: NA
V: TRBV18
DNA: TGTGCCAGCTCACTCGGCCCTTTCGGGGGCTATGGCTACACCTTC
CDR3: CASSLGPFGGYGYTF

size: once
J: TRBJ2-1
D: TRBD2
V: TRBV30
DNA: TGTGCCTGGAGTGTACTAGCGGGAGGGTACAATGAGCAGTTCTTC
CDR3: CAWSVLAGGYNEQFF

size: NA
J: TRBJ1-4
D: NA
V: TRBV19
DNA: TGTGCCAGTAGTACCGGGACACAGAATGAAAAACTGTTTTTT
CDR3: CASSTGTQNEKLFF